This T cell receptor beta chain comes out of a study of T cell responses to AZD1222 COVID-19 vaccine. Trimming cost V 0 bases and J 9 bases; bases outside gene matches: 6. The CDR3 is 14 residues long. Per germline, CDR1 SGDLS and CDR2 YYNGEE. Sequencing used immunoSEQ multiplex PCR; TCRdb keeps in-frame clones, though not all of them. This repertoire shows roughly 42,000 clones, 88% found once; its top ten account for about 27%. The sequencing here drew on peripheral blood, taken 28 days after the second dose of the MenACWY control vaccine. The chain recombines TRBV9 with TRBJ2-1; the match to TRBD2 covers 7 bases. This clonotype originated in an adult who received the MenACWY meningococcal vaccine as a control. The CDR3 is CASSVGGGSIEQFF. As DNA, the CDR3 is TGTGCCAGCAGCGTAGGGGGCGGGAGTATTGAGCAGTTCTTC.